What follows are 17 T cell receptor beta chains derived from one specimen sequenced in a study. TCRdb recomputed calls from the RT-PCR reads with MiXCR, one row per CDR3 protein. Of more than 600,000 distinct CDR3 sequences listed, more than 13% are singletons. Sequencing used memory CD4+ T cells from blood. The receptor source for this set is a female donor in good health, serving as a healthy control.

This chain links TRBV7-2 with TRBJ2-1; 8 bases are a match to TRBD2. The CDR3 totals 16 residues. Per the germline V gene, CDR1 is SGHTA and CDR2 is FQGNSA. The V segment lost 1 base and the J segment 4 bases; nucleotides outside the gene matches: 6. The CDR3 DNA is TGTGCCAGCAGCTTAGATCTGCTAGCGGGTTACAATGAGCAGTTCTTC. Its protein is CASSLDLLAGYNEQFF.

The chain combines TRBV30 with TRBJ1-2, with D uncertain. The CDR3 extends over 15 amino acids. Trimming removed 0 bases from V and 1 base from J, with 12 bases in between. CDR1 and CDR2 from the germline V gene are GTSNPN and SVGIG (reference sequence). The CDR3, as DNA: TGTGCCTGGAGTGTGGGTGCAGGTCGTAACTATGGCTACACCTTC. This gives the protein CAWSVGAGRNYGYTF.

Ten or more counts support this clonotype. The chain carries TRBV29-1 and TRBJ2-5; 10 bases are a match to TRBD1. V gave up 0 bases and J gave up 5 bases; unmatched junction bases: 6. CDR1 and CDR2 (germline): SQVTM, ANQGSEA. CDR3 length: 15 residues. CDR3 nucleotides: TGCAGCGTTGAAGACACCGGGACAGGGGCTGAGACCCAGTACTTC. Protein: CSVEDTGTGAETQYF.

This clonotype was found a few times. The chain has TRBV6-2 or TRBV6-3 and TRBJ2-1; perhaps TRBD2 as D (5 bases). This CDR3 contains 15 residues. V lost 0 bases to trimming and J lost 10 bases, with 16 bases between them. Germline CDR1 and CDR2: MNHEY and SVGEGT. In DNA form, the CDR3 reads TGTGCCAGCAGTTACTCGAGTACTACCGGGATGGAGCAGTTCTTC. Its translation is CASSYSSTTGMEQFF.

This clonotype was recorded a few times. This rearrangement joins TRBV30 to TRBJ2-4, with 12 bases aligning to TRBD2. This CDR3 is 17 amino acids long. CDR1 GTSNPN and CDR2 SVGIG come from the germline V gene (reference sequence). The V segment lost 0 bases and the J segment 2 bases; nucleotides outside the gene matches: 5. The CDR3 here is CAWSVRRTSGTKNIQYF. CDR3 bases: TGTGCCTGGAGTGTACGTCGGACTAGCGGGACCAAAAACATTCAGTACTTC. The variable domain in full, with the rest retrieved from reference TRBV30 and TRBJ2-4, is SQTIHQWPATLVQPVGSPLSLECTVEGTSNPNLYWYRQAAGRGLQLLFYSVGIGQISSEVPQNLSASRPQDRQFILSSKKLLLSDSGFYLCAWSVRRTSGTKNIQYFGAGTRLSVL.

This clonotype was seen more than once but under ten times. The chain uses TRBV7-2 and TRBJ2-3; TRBD1 aligns across 7 bases. Losses at the gene ends were 2 bases for V and 4 bases for J; bases not matched to a gene: 6. CDR1 is SGHTA, CDR2 FQGNSA, per germline. The CDR3 is 15 residues long. The CDR3 DNA reads as TGTGCCAGCAGCTTACAGGGGGTTAGCTCAGATACGCAGTATTTT. Its translation: CASSLQGVSSDTQYF.

This rearrangement joins TRBV18 to TRBJ1-1, with 7 positions matching TRBD1. The CDR3 is 15 residues long. Germline V lookup: CDR1 KGHSH, CDR2 LQKENI. V dropped 3 bases and J dropped 4; count of bases not matched to a gene: 8. CDR3 sequence: CASSPYRGSSTEAFF. The CDR3 bases are TGTGCCAGCTCACCTTACAGGGGTAGTAGCACTGAAGCTTTCTTT.

This clonotype was seen repeatedly, ten times or more. This rearrangement joins TRBV6-2 or TRBV6-3 to TRBJ1-5; no definite D call. From germline, CDR1 is MNHEY and CDR2 SVGEGT. Trimming left V 5 bases short and J 6 bases short, with 17 bases between. The CDR3 is 15 amino acids. For the CDR3, the DNA is TGTGCCAGCAGTCCCCCACCAGCGGCAGGTCAGCCCCAGCATTTT. Protein sequence: CASSPPPAAGQPQHF.

The V gene is TRBV18, the J gene TRBJ2-2, with TRBD2 matching over 12 bases. Germline assignment: CDR1 KGHSH and CDR2 LQKENI. The V and J ends lost 9 bases and 1 base, in that order; junction bases with no gene match: 9. This CDR3 contains 17 residues. CDR3 nucleotides: TGTGCCAGTACCCGGACTAGCGGGGCCGTGAACACCGGGGAGCTGTTTTTT. Translation: CASTRTSGAVNTGELFF.

This clonotype was picked up many times. The CDR3 sequence: CASSLEGSSGANVLTF. The CDR3 DNA is TGTGCCAGCAGCTTAGAGGGTAGCTCTGGGGCCAACGTCCTGACTTTC. The rearrangement links TRBV11-2 to TRBJ2-6, with D uncertain. V gave up 0 bases and J gave up 0 bases, with 6 bases separating them. This CDR3 is built from 16 residues. Germline V gene sequence: CDR1 SGHAT, CDR2 FQNNGV.

The CDR3 nucleotides are TGTGCCACCAAGGGGGAAGATACGCAGTATTTT. This encodes CATKGEDTQYF. The rearrangement links TRBV19 to TRBJ2-3; D might be TRBD1 (6 bases). With 10 bases removed from V and 5 bases from J, the gap between germline ends came to 10 bases. Per germline, CDR1 LNHDA and CDR2 SQIVND (reference sequence). The CDR3 has 11 residues.

The chain combines TRBV24-1 with TRBJ2-5; maybe TRBD2 (6 bases). Germline V gene data show CDR1 as KGHDR and CDR2 as SFDVKD. The CDR3 totals 15 residues. V dropped 3 bases and J dropped 5 bases, with 15 bases sitting between them. The CDR3 loop reads CATSDPLGGGETQYF. The CDR3 DNA sequence: TGTGCCACCAGTGATCCCCTGGGGGGTGGCGAGACCCAGTACTTC.

This clonotype turned up a few times. V and J are TRBV5-6 and TRBJ1-5; D remains unclear. Germline-derived CDR1 and CDR2 are SGHDT and YYEEEE. With 3 bases removed from V and 4 bases from J, the gap between germline ends came to 14 bases. The CDR3 runs 15 residues. The CDR3 loop is CASSSAAITNQPQHF. As DNA, the CDR3 is TGTGCCAGCAGCTCGGCCGCGATCACGAATCAGCCCCAGCATTTT. Combining the CDR3 with reference TRBV5-6 and TRBJ1-5 gives the whole variable domain DAGVTQSPTHLIKTRGQQVTLRCSPKSGHDTVSWYQQALGQGPQFIFQYYEEEERQRGNFPDRFSGHQFPNYSSELNVNALLLGDSALYLCASSSAAITNQPQHFGDGTRLSIL.

The chain links TRBV4-3 to TRBJ1-1; 7 bases align to TRBD1. The CDR3 covers 16 residues. CDR1 is LGHNA, CDR2 YSLEER, per germline. J gave up 3 bases and V 1 base, and 8 bases lay outside the gene matches. The CDR3 nucleotides read TGCGCCAGCAGCCAAGGACAGGGCGGCTGGGACACTGAAGCTTTCTTT. Protein: CASSQGQGGWDTEAFF.

The genes are TRBV5-4 and TRBJ1-5; 7 nucleotides match TRBD1. CDR1 is SGHNT, CDR2 YYREEE, per germline (reference sequence). The CDR3 spans 16 residues. J gave up 1 base and V 4 bases, and 8 bases lay outside the gene matches. The CDR3 loop is CASSRDREGSNQPQHF. The CDR3 DNA reads as TGTGCCAGCAGCCGTGACAGGGAAGGGAGCAATCAGCCCCAGCATTTT.

This clonotype was recorded a few times. The chain carries TRBV6-1 and TRBJ1-2, with D perhaps TRBD1 (5 bases). Deletions cut 2 bases from V and 8 bases from J, with 15 bases between. Looked up from germline, CDR1 is MNHNS and CDR2 is SASEGT. The CDR3 sequence is 14 residues long. The CDR3 DNA sequence: TGTGCCAGCAGTGAAACTGGGGGAATAAGAGGCTACACCTTC. Its translation: CASSETGGIRGYTF.

This clonotype was observed a few times. The genes are TRBV5-1 and TRBJ2-1; D might be TRBD2 (6 bases). Trimming shortened V by 5 bases and J by 3 bases, and 12 bases separated the two germline ends. The CDR3 runs to 14 residues. Germline V gives CDR1 SGHRS, CDR2 YFSETQ. CDR3 coding DNA: TGCGCCAGCAGAGCCGGGAGAAACTACAATGAGCAGTTCTTC. Translating it yields CASRAGRNYNEQFF.